A selection of T cell receptor beta chains follows, all from one sample in a study of cytomegalovirus exposure and HLA in healthy donors. Sequencing was performed with immunoSEQ multiplex PCR; in TCRdb, only in-frame clones are kept and a portion is missing. In the table there are around 100,000 clones, around three quarters of which are singletons. Sequenced: PBMCs. These receptors all stem from a man in his fifties in good health and CMV-seropositive. Both conserved end residues are part of each CDR3.

J gene,V gene,CDR3 length,CDR3 protein
.,TRBV6-5,15,CASSYSKTGFYEQYF
TRBJ2-5,TRBV4-1,17,CASSQDFLAGGRETQYF
TRBJ2-7,TRBV5-1,14,CASSQTGSSYEQYF
TRBJ1-1,TRBV18,14,CASSPREANTEAFF
TRBJ1-2,TRBV2,16,CAGSAPRTGPNYGYTF
TRBJ2-1,TRBV5-4,16,CASSGGAGGPGNEQFF
TRBJ2-3,TRBV6-5,15,CASSLRTVSTDTQYF
TRBJ2-1,TRBV4-2,18,CASSQQITSVGIANEQFF
TRBJ1-5,TRBV27,16,CASSLGTPQTGQPQHF
TRBJ1-1,TRBV6-6,12,CASSGGGTEAFF
TRBJ2-5,TRBV2,16,CASTSGTSGTQETQYF
TRBJ2-7,TRBV14,11,CASSQRAEQYF
TRBJ1-3,TRBV5-1,16,CASSLDLGPTGNTIYF
TRBJ2-7,TRBV19,17,CASSMWTGDTEPYEQYF
TRBJ2-5,TRBV27,16,CASSLSGRAPQETQYF
TRBJ2-5,TRBV4-2,16,CASSRSRDRGQETQYF
TRBJ1-2,TRBV30,13,CAWGASANYGYTF
TRBJ1-1,TRBV5-4,14,CASSFDRGYTEAFF
TRBJ1-1,TRBV2,15,CASRASTGSFAEAFF
TRBJ2-2,TRBV5-4,14,CASSRPTGTGELFF
TRBJ1-2,TRBV6-4,12,CASTQGKYGYTF
TRBJ1-1,TRBV29-1,13,CSVESERGTEAFF
TRBJ1-2,TRBV9,15,CASSVDALGAYGYTF
TRBJ2-5,TRBV6-6,15,CASSSGLAGQETQYF
TRBJ2-6,TRBV7-3,18,CASSLSGVSGSGANVLTF
TRBJ2-6,TRBV12-2,17,CASRLVPGQTGANGLTF
TRBJ2-6,TRBV7-3,15,CASSSLGSGANGLTF